This is a list of T cell receptor beta chains from one sample in a study of T cell repertoires in cytomegalovirus infection. Their antigen targets remain unknown. TCRdb passed the reads through MiXCR, listing each CDR3 protein once. The sample records about 270,000 distinct CDR3 sequences, around 20% being singletons. The sequencing used cultured PBMCs, collected from culture after CMV antigen stimulation. Every receptor here comes from a human donor in good health (CMV status not recorded). Some clones in this sample may be carry-over from other donors' samples. Both conserved end residues are part of each CDR3. D genes are given only for firm matches. Size is omitted from some rows. Given values are once, few, many or a class for expanded clones.

clone_size: few
d_call: NA
v_call: TRBV6-2/TRBV6-3
cdr3_length: 14
j_call: TRBJ2-5
cdr3_aa: CASSYYQPQETQYF
cdr3_nt: TGTGCCAGCAGTTACTACCAGCCCCAAGAGACCCAGTACTTC

clone_size: NA
d_call: NA
v_call: TRBV12-3/TRBV12-4
cdr3_length: 13
j_call: TRBJ2-7
cdr3_aa: CASSLVSGVAQYF
cdr3_nt: TGTGCCAGCAGTTTAGTCTCCGGGGTGGCGCAGTACTTC

clone_size: NA
d_call: NA
v_call: TRBV9
cdr3_length: 16
j_call: TRBJ2-2
cdr3_aa: CASSVVAGRDTGELFF
cdr3_nt: TGTGCCAGCAGCGTAGTGGCAGGGCGGGACACCGGGGAGCTGTTTTTT

clone_size: many
d_call: NA
v_call: TRBV7-2
cdr3_length: 15
j_call: TRBJ1-3
cdr3_aa: CASTPDGASGNTIYF
cdr3_nt: TGTGCCAGCACTCCTGACGGAGCCTCTGGAAACACCATATATTTT

clone_size: many
d_call: NA
v_call: TRBV12-3/TRBV12-4
cdr3_length: 13
j_call: TRBJ1-5
cdr3_aa: CASTLRSNQPQHF
cdr3_nt: TGTGCCAGCACCTTACGTTCCAATCAGCCCCAGCATTTT

clone_size: NA
d_call: NA
v_call: TRBV15
cdr3_length: 15
j_call: TRBJ2-1
cdr3_aa: CATSSPQISYNEQFF
cdr3_nt: TGTGCCACCAGCAGCCCTCAGATCTCCTACAATGAGCAGTTCTTC

clone_size: NA
d_call: TRBD1
v_call: TRBV18
cdr3_length: 15
j_call: TRBJ1-1
cdr3_aa: CASSPADRVSTEAFF
cdr3_nt: TGTGCCAGCTCACCCGCGGACAGGGTCTCCACTGAAGCTTTCTTT

clone_size: many
d_call: NA
v_call: TRBV7-8
cdr3_length: 15
j_call: TRBJ1-5
cdr3_aa: CASSLVAGANQPQHF
cdr3_nt: TGTGCCAGCAGCTTAGTAGCAGGGGCCAATCAGCCCCAGCATTTT

clone_size: NA
d_call: NA
v_call: TRBV15
cdr3_length: 13
j_call: TRBJ2-3
cdr3_aa: CATNPFRTDTQYF
cdr3_nt: TGTGCCACCAACCCTTTTCGCACAGATACGCAGTATTTT

clone_size: few
d_call: TRBD2
v_call: TRBV6-2/TRBV6-3
cdr3_length: 17
j_call: TRBJ2-1
cdr3_aa: CASSSFGPGLGGNEQFF
cdr3_nt: TGTGCCAGCAGTTCCTTCGGCCCGGGACTAGGAGGCAATGAGCAGTTCTTC

clone_size: few
d_call: NA
v_call: TRBV7-2
cdr3_length: 14
j_call: TRBJ2-3
cdr3_aa: CASSAGQLRDTQYF
cdr3_nt: TGTGCCAGCAGCGCCGGACAGCTTAGAGATACGCAGTATTTT

clone_size: NA
d_call: TRBD1
v_call: TRBV23-1
cdr3_length: 17
j_call: TRBJ2-1
cdr3_aa: CASSQSSGQGCDNEQFF
cdr3_nt: TGCGCCAGCAGTCAATCCTCCGGACAGGGGTGCGACAATGAGCAGTTCTTC

clone_size: many
d_call: TRBD2
v_call: TRBV6-5
cdr3_length: 13
j_call: TRBJ2-5
cdr3_aa: CASSYEGGETQYF
cdr3_nt: TGTGCCAGCAGTTACGAGGGAGGGGAGACCCAGTACTTC

clone_size: few
d_call: TRBD1
v_call: TRBV28
cdr3_length: 17
j_call: TRBJ2-5
cdr3_aa: CASSPSSGTGMGETQYF
cdr3_nt: TGTGCCAGCAGTCCCTCCTCCGGGACAGGGATGGGAGAGACCCAGTACTTC

clone_size: few
d_call: TRBD1
v_call: TRBV6-1
cdr3_length: 13
j_call: TRBJ1-2
cdr3_aa: CASSGDRGRGYTF
cdr3_nt: TGTGCCAGCAGTGGGGACAGGGGGCGCGGCTACACCTTC

clone_size: NA
d_call: TRBD2
v_call: TRBV5-6
cdr3_length: 16
j_call: TRBJ2-7
cdr3_aa: CASSPLTSGRMREQYF
cdr3_nt: TGTGCCAGCAGCCCCTTAACTAGCGGGAGGATGCGGGAGCAGTACTTC

clone_size: many
d_call: TRBD1
v_call: TRBV7-2
cdr3_length: 15
j_call: TRBJ1-4
cdr3_aa: CASSPGTAFNEKLFF
cdr3_nt: TGTGCCAGCAGCCCAGGGACAGCTTTTAATGAAAAACTGTTTTTT

clone_size: NA
d_call: TRBD2
v_call: TRBV7-9
cdr3_length: 15
j_call: TRBJ2-3
cdr3_aa: CASRASGSSTDTQYF
cdr3_nt: TGTGCCAGCCGAGCTAGCGGAAGTAGCACAGATACGCAGTATTTT

clone_size: once
d_call: TRBD1
v_call: TRBV6-5
cdr3_length: 13
j_call: TRBJ1-6
cdr3_aa: CASRRQGPRPLHF
cdr3_nt: TGTGCCAGCAGACGACAGGGGCCAAGACCCCTCCACTTT

clone_size: NA
d_call: TRBD2
v_call: TRBV25-1
cdr3_length: 13
j_call: TRBJ2-1
cdr3_aa: CASTSGRAREQFF
cdr3_nt: TGTGCCAGCACAAGCGGGAGGGCCAGGGAGCAGTTCTTC

clone_size: NA
d_call: NA
v_call: TRBV29-1
cdr3_length: 12
j_call: TRBJ2-7
cdr3_aa: CSVEGDTYEQYF
cdr3_nt: TGCAGCGTTGAGGGGGACACCTACGAGCAGTACTTC

clone_size: NA
d_call: NA
v_call: TRBV4-1
cdr3_length: 13
j_call: TRBJ1-4
cdr3_aa: CASSQLANEKLFF
cdr3_nt: TGCGCCAGCAGCCAGTTGGCTAATGAAAAACTGTTTTTT

clone_size: many
d_call: NA
v_call: TRBV6-1
cdr3_length: 13
j_call: TRBJ2-7
cdr3_aa: CASSSVPSYEQYF
cdr3_nt: TGTGCCAGCAGTAGCGTACCCTCCTACGAGCAGTACTTC

clone_size: few
d_call: NA
v_call: TRBV6-2/TRBV6-3
cdr3_length: 12
j_call: TRBJ1-1
cdr3_aa: CASSYTKAEAFF
cdr3_nt: TGTGCCAGCAGTTACACGAAAGCTGAAGCTTTCTTT

clone_size: NA
d_call: TRBD1
v_call: TRBV12-3/TRBV12-4
cdr3_length: 16
j_call: TRBJ1-1
cdr3_aa: CASRVGTGKANTEAFF
cdr3_nt: TGTGCCAGCAGAGTAGGGACAGGGAAGGCGAACACTGAAGCTTTCTTT

clone_size: NA
d_call: NA
v_call: TRBV3-1
cdr3_length: 14
j_call: TRBJ2-2
cdr3_aa: CASSQELYTGELFF
cdr3_nt: TGTGCCAGCAGCCAAGAACTGTACACCGGGGAGCTGTTTTTT

clone_size: many
d_call: TRBD1
v_call: TRBV7-2
cdr3_length: 16
j_call: TRBJ2-2
cdr3_aa: CASSLAGTGHTGELFF
cdr3_nt: TGTGCCAGCAGCTTAGCTGGGACAGGGCACACCGGGGAGCTGTTTTTT

clone_size: NA
d_call: NA
v_call: TRBV12-3/TRBV12-4
cdr3_length: 13
j_call: TRBJ1-1
cdr3_aa: CAGKDRKNTEAFF
cdr3_nt: TGTGCCGGTAAGGACCGAAAGAACACTGAAGCTTTCTTT

clone_size: NA
d_call: NA
v_call: TRBV12-3/TRBV12-4
cdr3_length: 13
j_call: TRBJ1-2
cdr3_aa: CASSLYREGGYTF
cdr3_nt: TGTGCCAGCAGTTTATACAGGGAGGGTGGCTACACCTTC

clone_size: NA
d_call: NA
v_call: TRBV6-2/TRBV6-3
cdr3_length: 12
j_call: TRBJ2-1
cdr3_aa: CASRPDWNEQFF
cdr3_nt: TGTGCCAGCAGGCCGGATTGGAATGAGCAGTTCTTC

clone_size: NA
d_call: NA
v_call: TRBV6-2/TRBV6-3
cdr3_length: 15
j_call: TRBJ2-1
cdr3_aa: CASSAPGLDSNEQFF
cdr3_nt: TGTGCCAGCAGTGCCCCCGGACTGGACTCAAATGAGCAGTTCTTC

clone_size: many
d_call: TRBD1
v_call: TRBV15
cdr3_length: 16
j_call: TRBJ1-2
cdr3_aa: CATSSAPGQGNYGYTF
cdr3_nt: TGTGCCACCAGCTCCGCCCCAGGACAGGGAAACTATGGCTACACCTTC

clone_size: NA
d_call: NA
v_call: TRBV11-3
cdr3_length: 14
j_call: TRBJ1-1
cdr3_aa: CASSQQGQNTEAFF
cdr3_nt: TGTGCCAGCAGCCAACAGGGCCAGAACACTGAAGCTTTCTTT

clone_size: NA
d_call: NA
v_call: TRBV6-2/TRBV6-3
cdr3_length: 13
j_call: TRBJ1-5
cdr3_aa: CASNMETDQPQHF
cdr3_nt: TGTGCCAGCAATATGGAAACGGATCAGCCCCAGCATTTT

clone_size: few
d_call: TRBD2
v_call: TRBV20-1
cdr3_length: 17
j_call: TRBJ2-1
cdr3_aa: CSARETSWTSGYNEQFF
cdr3_nt: TGCAGTGCTAGAGAAACCTCATGGACTAGCGGTTACAATGAGCAGTTCTTC

clone_size: few
d_call: NA
v_call: TRBV6-2/TRBV6-3
cdr3_length: 14
j_call: TRBJ2-2
cdr3_aa: CASTLAGYTGELFF
cdr3_nt: TGTGCCAGCACTCTGGCGGGGTACACCGGGGAGCTGTTTTTT

clone_size: many
d_call: NA
v_call: TRBV7-2
cdr3_length: 13
j_call: TRBJ1-2
cdr3_aa: CASSLDLAYGYTF
cdr3_nt: TGTGCCAGCAGCTTAGATCTGGCCTATGGCTACACCTTC

clone_size: NA
d_call: NA
v_call: TRBV29-1
cdr3_length: 13
j_call: TRBJ1-4
cdr3_aa: CSAMVGAGEKLFF
cdr3_nt: TGCAGCGCCATGGTCGGGGCTGGAGAAAAACTGTTTTTT

clone_size: NA
d_call: TRBD1
v_call: TRBV20-1
cdr3_length: 13
j_call: TRBJ2-7
cdr3_aa: CSAGQPILAEQYF
cdr3_nt: TGCAGTGCGGGACAGCCCATCCTCGCCGAGCAGTACTTC

clone_size: many
d_call: NA
v_call: TRBV7-8
cdr3_length: 14
j_call: TRBJ2-5
cdr3_aa: CASSRDTLRETQYF
cdr3_nt: TGTGCCAGCAGCCGAGACACGCTCCGAGAGACCCAGTACTTC

clone_size: NA
d_call: TRBD2
v_call: TRBV18
cdr3_length: 18
j_call: TRBJ2-1
cdr3_aa: CASSPFRTSGAGYNEQFF
cdr3_nt: TGTGCCAGCTCACCATTCAGGACTAGCGGGGCTGGCTACAATGAGCAGTTCTTC